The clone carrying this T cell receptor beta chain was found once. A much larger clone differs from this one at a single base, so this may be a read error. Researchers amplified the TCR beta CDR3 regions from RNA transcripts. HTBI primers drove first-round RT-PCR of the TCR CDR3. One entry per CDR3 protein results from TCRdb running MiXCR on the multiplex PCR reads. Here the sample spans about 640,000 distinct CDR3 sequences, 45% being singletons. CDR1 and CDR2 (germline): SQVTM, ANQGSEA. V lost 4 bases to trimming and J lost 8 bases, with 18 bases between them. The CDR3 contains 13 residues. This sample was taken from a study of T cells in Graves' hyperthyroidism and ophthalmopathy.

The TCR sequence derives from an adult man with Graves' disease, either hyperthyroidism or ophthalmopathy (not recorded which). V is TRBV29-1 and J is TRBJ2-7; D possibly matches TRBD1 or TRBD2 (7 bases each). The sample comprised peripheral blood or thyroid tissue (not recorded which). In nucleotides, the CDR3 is TGCAGCGTTGTTCGACAGGGAGGGTACAAGCAGTACTTC. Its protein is CSVVRQGGYKQYF.